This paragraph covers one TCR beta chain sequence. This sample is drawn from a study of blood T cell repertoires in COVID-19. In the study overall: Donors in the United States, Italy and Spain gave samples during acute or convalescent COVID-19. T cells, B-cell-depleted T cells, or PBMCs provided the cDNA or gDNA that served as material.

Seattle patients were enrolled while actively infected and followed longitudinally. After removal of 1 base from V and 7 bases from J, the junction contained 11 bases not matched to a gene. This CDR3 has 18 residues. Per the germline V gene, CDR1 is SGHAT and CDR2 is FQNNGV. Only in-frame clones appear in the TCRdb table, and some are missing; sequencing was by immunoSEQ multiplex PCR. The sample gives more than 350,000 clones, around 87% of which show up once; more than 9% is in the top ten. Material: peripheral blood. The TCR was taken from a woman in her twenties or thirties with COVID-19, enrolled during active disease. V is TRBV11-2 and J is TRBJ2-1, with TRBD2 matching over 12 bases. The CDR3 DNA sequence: TGTGCCAGCAGCTTAGTCCCGAGGAGCCTAGCGGGAGGGAATGAGCAGTTCTTC. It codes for CASSLVPRSLAGGNEQFF.